What follows are 30 T cell receptor beta chains derived from one specimen sequenced in a study of blood T cell repertoires in COVID-19. Sequencing used immunoSEQ multiplex PCR; TCRdb keeps in-frame clones, though not all of them. The sample yields tens of thousands of clones, around 65% seen once. The sample taken for sequencing was peripheral blood. Receptors were obtained from a woman aged 70-85 years with acute or convalescent COVID-19.

A single count supports this clone. The chain is built from TRBV6-6 and TRBJ2-7; 16 bases agree with TRBD2. The CDR3 totals 16 residues. V trimming: 5 bases; J trimming: 6 bases; junction bases outside the gene matches: 7. Germline values: CDR1 MNHNY, CDR2 SVGAGI (reference sequence). The chain's CDR3 is CASSGGLAGGPGEQYF. The CDR3 DNA reads TGTGCCAGCAGTGGGGGACTAGCGGGAGGGCCTGGCGAGCAGTACTTC.

The V call is TRBV7-2, the J call TRBJ2-1; 7 bases are a match to TRBD2. This CDR3 comprises 14 residues. CDR1 is SGHTA, CDR2 FQGNSA, per germline. Trimming took 1 base from V and 7 from J; bases not matched to a gene: 4. The CDR3 reads CASSLGGGGNEQFF. The CDR3 nucleotides are TGTGCCAGCAGCTTAGGGGGCGGGGGAAATGAGCAGTTCTTC.

Concerning this clone: Other DNA sequences of this sample code for an identical CDR3. J is TRBJ2-2 and V is TRBV7-9; no firm D call. V lost 6 bases, J lost 2 bases, and 4 bases lay in between. CDR1 and CDR2 (germline): SEHNR, FQNEAQ (reference sequence). This CDR3 is 12 amino acids long. The CDR3 spells CASSPNTGELFF. DNA for the CDR3: TGTGCCAGCAGTCCAAACACCGGGGAGCTGTTTTTT.

The chain combines TRBV6-1 with TRBJ2-1; D remains ambiguous. From germline, CDR1 is MNHNS and CDR2 SASEGT. V gave up 1 base and J gave up 9 bases, with 10 bases separating them. The CDR3 is 13 amino acids. The CDR3 DNA is TGTGCCAGCAGTGAAGTGCGAGGTGGTGAGCAGTTCTTC. Its translation is CASSEVRGGEQFF.

Only one count was recorded for this clone. The V gene is TRBV12-3 or TRBV12-4, the J gene TRBJ1-1, with D possibly being TRBD1 (5 bases). This CDR3 contains 13 residues. The germline V and J ends were trimmed by 3 bases and 5 bases, with 10 bases remaining between them. CDR3: CASSFLRGTEAFF. The CDR3 DNA reads TGTGCCAGCAGTTTTTTGCGGGGGACTGAAGCTTTCTTT.

The gene calls are TRBV28 and TRBJ2-7; tentative D call: TRBD1 (5 bases). Trimming removed 6 bases at V and 2 bases at J, with 11 bases between. The CDR3 has 13 residues. Germline V gives CDR1 MDHEN, CDR2 SYDVKM. The CDR3 region has the DNA TGTGCCAGCAGGACCTCAGGGCCCTACGAGCAGTACTTC. It is translated as CASRTSGPYEQYF. Full variable domain (remainder filled in from reference TRBV28 and TRBJ2-7): DVKVTQSSRYLVKRTGEKVFLECVQDMDHENMFWYRQDPGLGLRLIYFSYDVKMKEKGDIPEGYSVSREKKERFSLILESASTNQTSMYLCASRTSGPYEQYFGPGTRLTVT.

The DNA for the CDR3 is TGTGCCAGCAGCTTGCCCCTCGGGACAGGGGGCGATAAACTGTTTTTT. Its translation: CASSLPLGTGGDKLFF. The J gene is TRBJ1-4, the V gene TRBV3-1 (or the pseudogene TRBV3-2); 12 bases fit TRBD1. Germline lookup yields CDR1 LGHDT and CDR2 YNNKEL (reference sequence). The CDR3 is 16 residues long. After removal of 5 bases from V and 11 bases from J, the junction contained 12 bases not matched to a gene.

J is TRBJ1-5 and V is TRBV28; no clear D. Per germline, CDR1 MDHEN and CDR2 SYDVKM. V was pared by 8 bases and J by 4 bases, with 9 bases between. This CDR3 comprises 12 residues. The CDR3 reads CASREENQPQHF. CDR3 DNA: TGTGCCAGCCGTGAGGAGAATCAGCCCCAGCATTTT.

The chain combines TRBV20-1 with TRBJ1-2; D is possibly TRBD1 (6 bases). CDR1 and CDR2 (germline): DFQATT, SNEGSKA (reference sequence). The CDR3 is made up of 11 amino acids. With 3 bases removed from V and 8 bases from J, the gap between germline ends came to 10 bases. This chain's CDR3 is CSASTGSGYTF. The CDR3 DNA sequence: TGCAGTGCTAGCACAGGGTCGGGCTACACCTTC.

This chain connects TRBV7-2 to TRBJ2-7, with D possibly TRBD2 on 5 matching bases. The CDR3 is 14 residues long. V lost 5 bases, J lost 0 bases, and 11 bases lay in between. The V gene's germline CDR1 is SGHTA and CDR2 FQGNSA. CDR3 amino acids: CASSLDFSSYEQYF. The CDR3 nucleotides are TGTGCCAGCAGCCTGGACTTCAGCTCCTACGAGCAGTACTTC.

The rearrangement links TRBV7-9 to TRBJ2-1; a possible D gene is TRBD2 (5 bases). With 5 bases removed from V and 0 bases from J, the gap between germline ends came to 14 bases. This CDR3 is built from 16 residues. The V gene's germline CDR1 is SEHNR and CDR2 FQNEAQ (reference sequence). The CDR3 DNA sequence: TGTGCCAGCAGCCCCCCCCGGAGGTACTCCTACAATGAGCAGTTCTTC. Translation: CASSPPRRYSYNEQFF. The full variable domain, with the rest looked up from reference TRBV7-9 and TRBJ2-1, is DTGVSQNPRHKITKRGQNVTFRCDPISEHNRLYWYRQTLGQGPEFLTYFQNEAQLEKSRLLSDRFSAERPKGSFSTLEIQRTEQGDSAMYLCASSPPRRYSYNEQFFGPGTRLTVL.

The rearrangement uses TRBV9 and TRBJ2-3; no clear D. The CDR3 sequence is 14 residues long. The ends were cut back, 0 bases at V and 6 bases at J, with 11 bases in the middle. Germline CDR1 is SGDLS and CDR2 is YYNGEE. This CDR3 is CASSVEPVRDTQYF. CDR3 DNA: TGTGCCAGCAGCGTAGAGCCTGTTCGTGATACGCAGTATTTT.

This clone was detected a few times. The CDR3, as DNA: TGTGCCAGTACCCCGAGTCTAGTATACAATGAGCAGTTCTTC. As protein: CASTPSLVYNEQFF. This rearrangement joins TRBV19 to TRBJ2-1; D gene ambiguous. Trimming stripped 7 bases from V and 4 bases from J, with 14 bases between. CDR1 and CDR2 (germline): LNHDA, SQIVND (reference sequence). This CDR3 has 14 residues.

There are a few counts of this clone. The CDR3 region is CASNRQGGTGELFF. CDR3 nucleotide sequence: TGCGCCAGCAACCGACAGGGGGGCACCGGGGAGCTGTTTTTT. This chain uses TRBV4-1 with TRBJ2-2; 9 bases agree with TRBD1. Germline V gives CDR1 MGHRA, CDR2 YSYEKL. The junction had 4 bases not matched to a gene; V was cut back by 7 bases and J by 4 bases. The CDR3 consists of 14 residues.

This sequence joins TRBV11-2 and TRBJ2-7, with 8 bases fitting TRBD2. J lost 3 bases, V lost 1 base, and 5 bases had no gene match. Germline assignment: CDR1 SGHAT and CDR2 FQNNGV. There are 15 residues in the CDR3. CDR3 in amino acids: CASSLGLAGVYEQYF. In DNA, the CDR3 is TGTGCCAGCAGCTTAGGGCTAGCGGGTGTCTACGAGCAGTACTTC.

The chain has TRBV5-1 and TRBJ2-2, with 14 bases identical to TRBD2. Germline assignment: CDR1 SGHRS and CDR2 YFSETQ. The CDR3 consists of 18 residues. Losses at the gene ends were 7 bases for V and 4 bases for J; bases not matched to a gene: 12. The CDR3 loop is CASAPGLAGVIITGELFF. The CDR3 nucleotides are TGCGCCAGCGCTCCGGGACTAGCGGGAGTGATTATCACCGGGGAGCTGTTTTTT.

CDR3 nucleotide sequence: TGTGCCACCAGTGATCAGCGGGGTGTGAAGACCCAGTACTTC. Translation gives CATSDQRGVKTQYF. The J gene is TRBJ2-5, the V gene TRBV24-1; TRBD2 aligns across 7 bases. V trimming: 3 bases; J trimming: 6 bases; junction bases outside the gene matches: 6. CDR1 is KGHDR, CDR2 SFDVKD, per germline. The CDR3 extends over 14 amino acids.

The chain has TRBV5-4 and TRBJ2-3, with TRBD2 matching over 15 bases. Trimming removed 3 bases from V and 5 bases from J; junction bases left unmatched: 10. The germline V gene has CDR1 SGHNT and CDR2 YYREEE (reference sequence). This CDR3 spans 18 amino acids. The CDR3 nucleotides read TGTGCCAGCAGCTCTGGGACTAGCGGGAGGAGGGGTGTAGATACGCAGTATTTT. Its translation: CASSSGTSGRRGVDTQYF.

This rearrangement joins TRBV6-1 to TRBJ2-1, with 13 bases that match TRBD2. The CDR3 loop spans 15 amino acids. The germline V gene has CDR1 MNHNS and CDR2 SASEGT. The V and J ends lost 1 base and 11 bases, in that order; junction bases with no gene match: 5. The CDR3 region has the DNA TGTGCCAGCAGTGAAGGGACTAGCGGGAGACCGCAGCAGTTCTTC. This translates into CASSEGTSGRPQQFF.

The chain carries TRBV29-1 and TRBJ1-2; 8 nucleotides align to TRBD1. V lost 4 bases and J lost 8; bases outside the gene matches: 12. CDR3 length: 14 amino acids. Germline values: CDR1 SQVTM, CDR2 ANQGSEA. CDR3 amino acids: CSVADTGTGEGYTF. The CDR3 bases are TGCAGCGTTGCCGACACCGGGACAGGAGAGGGCTACACCTTC.

This clone was detected only once. V and J are TRBV19 and TRBJ1-5; D may be TRBD1 (6 bases). V lost 1 base, J lost 1 base, and 8 bases lay in between. From germline, CDR1 is LNHDA and CDR2 SQIVND (reference sequence). CDR3 length equals 15 residues. CDR3 residues: CASSIVDRSNQPQHF. CDR3 in DNA: TGTGCCAGTAGTATAGTGGACAGAAGCAATCAGCCCCAGCATTTT. The full variable domain, its missing parts supplied by reference TRBV19 and TRBJ1-5, is DGGITQSPKYLFRKEGQNVTLSCEQNLNHDAMYWYRQDPGQGLRLIYYSQIVNDFQKGDIAEGYSVSREKKESFPLTVTSAQKNPTAFYLCASSIVDRSNQPQHFGDGTRLSIL.

The rearrangement joins TRBV5-6 to TRBJ2-2, with TRBD2 matching over 7 bases. The CDR3 is 17 amino acids. The ends lost 0 bases at V and 7 bases at J; junction bases unmatched: 12. Germline-derived CDR1 and CDR2 are SGHDT and YYEEEE. The CDR3 loop reads CASSLASGREKVGELFF. The DNA for the CDR3 is TGTGCCAGCAGCTTGGCGTCGGGGCGGGAGAAGGTCGGGGAGCTGTTTTTT.

The chain links TRBV6-5 to TRBJ2-3; 7 bases line up with TRBD1. The CDR3 is made up of 15 amino acids. The germline V gene has CDR1 MNHEY and CDR2 SVGAGI. The J segment lost 2 bases and the V segment lost 4 bases, leaving 6 bases of the junction unmatched. CDR3 protein: CASSSPGGLTDTQYF. The CDR3 bases are TGTGCCAGCAGTTCGCCAGGGGGTCTCACAGATACGCAGTATTTT.

The chain employs TRBV10-3 and TRBJ1-1; possibly TRBD1 for D (5 bases). CDR1 and CDR2 from the germline V gene are ENHRY and SYGVKD. Trimming took 4 bases from V and 4 from J, leaving 10 bases between them. The CDR3 is made up of 13 amino acids. CDR3 in DNA: TGTGCCATCAGTGGACCGGGGGGCACTGAAGCTTTCTTT. Translated: CAISGPGGTEAFF.

V usage is TRBV2 and J usage is TRBJ1-3, with 7 positions matching TRBD1. CDR3 length: 16 residues. Trimming took 7 bases from V and 3 from J; bases not matched to a gene: 12. Looked up from germline, CDR1 is SNHLY and CDR2 is FYNNEI. The CDR3 loop is CASTPLSTGVGNTIYF. The CDR3 DNA reads as TGTGCCAGCACTCCCCTTTCTACAGGGGTTGGAAACACCATATATTTT.

Here the CDR3 reads CASSTTGDPNTEAFF. In nucleotides, the CDR3 is TGTGCCAGCAGTACGACAGGGGACCCGAACACTGAAGCTTTCTTT. The V gene is TRBV6-2 or TRBV6-3, the J gene TRBJ1-1, with 8 positions matching TRBD1. There are 15 residues in the CDR3. The V gene's germline CDR1 is MNHEY and CDR2 SVGEGT. The ends lost 5 bases at V and 1 base at J; junction bases unmatched: 6.

The CDR3 is CASSAGTGTSPLHF. The DNA of the CDR3 is TGTGCCAGCAGTGCCGGGACAGGGACCTCACCCCTCCACTTT. The rearrangement uses TRBV2 and TRBJ1-6; 9 bases fit TRBD1. J was trimmed by 10 bases and V by 4 bases; bases with no gene match: 5. The CDR3 loop spans 14 amino acids. Germline V lookup: CDR1 SNHLY, CDR2 FYNNEI.

The rearrangement joins TRBV29-1 to TRBJ1-2; TRBD1 matches 9 bases. Germline V gene sequence: CDR1 SQVTM, CDR2 ANQGSEA. After removal of 6 bases from V and 0 bases from J, the junction contained 5 bases not matched to a gene. There are 14 residues in the CDR3. Here the CDR3 DNA reads TGCAGCGTGGACTGGACAGGGGCTAACTATGGCTACACCTTC. As protein: CSVDWTGANYGYTF.

V is TRBV6-5 and J is TRBJ1-4; a weak D match, TRBD1 (5 bases). The CDR3 length is 15 residues. Per the germline V gene, CDR1 is MNHEY and CDR2 is SVGAGI. Trimming removed 6 bases from V and 3 bases from J, with 14 bases in between. In DNA form, the CDR3 reads TGTGCCAGCAGAAGGGTGGCAGGGTCTAATGAAAAACTGTTTTTT. Translating it yields CASRRVAGSNEKLFF.

The chain is built from TRBV28 and TRBJ1-2; D gene uncertain. Germline values: CDR1 MDHEN, CDR2 SYDVKM. This CDR3 region has 12 residues. V gave up 2 bases and J gave up 3 bases, with 4 bases separating them. The CDR3 DNA is TGTGCCAGCAGTTTAGGAGACTATGGCTACACCTTC. Translating gives CASSLGDYGYTF.